This T cell receptor beta chain was identified in a study of T cell changes during pregnancy in multiple sclerosis. Germline CDR1 and CDR2: MDHEN and SYDVKM. This CDR3 is 12 amino acids long. The assay was immunoSEQ multiplex PCR, and TCRdb's table has in-frame clones only and misses some. The sample records approximately 84,000 clones, over 90% being singletons. On this clone itself: A junction end diverges from the germline sequence, so it may reflect a read error.

This chain uses TRBV28 with TRBJ1-4; D is unresolved. This clonotype was sampled from a female donor with multiple sclerosis, enrolled in a pregnancy study. The sequenced sample was peripheral blood, obtained in the third trimester of pregnancy. CDR3 amino acids: CASSLTNGKLFF. CDR3 in DNA: TGTGCCAGCAGCCTAACCAATGGAAAACTGTTTTTT.